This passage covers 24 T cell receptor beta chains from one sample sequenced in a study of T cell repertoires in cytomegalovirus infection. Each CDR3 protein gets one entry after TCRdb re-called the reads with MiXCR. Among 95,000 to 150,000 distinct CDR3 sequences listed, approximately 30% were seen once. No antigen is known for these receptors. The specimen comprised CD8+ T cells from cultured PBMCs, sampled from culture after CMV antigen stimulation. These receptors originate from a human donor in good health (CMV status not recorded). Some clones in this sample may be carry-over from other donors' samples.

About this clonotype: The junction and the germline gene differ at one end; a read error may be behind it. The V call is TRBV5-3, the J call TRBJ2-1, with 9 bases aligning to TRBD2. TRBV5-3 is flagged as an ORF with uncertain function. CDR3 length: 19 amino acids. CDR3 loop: CASSLAGSSGAPSLNEQFF. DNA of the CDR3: TGTGCCAGCAGCTTGGCCGGGTCTAGCGGGGCCCCCTCGCTCAATGAGCAGTTCTTC.

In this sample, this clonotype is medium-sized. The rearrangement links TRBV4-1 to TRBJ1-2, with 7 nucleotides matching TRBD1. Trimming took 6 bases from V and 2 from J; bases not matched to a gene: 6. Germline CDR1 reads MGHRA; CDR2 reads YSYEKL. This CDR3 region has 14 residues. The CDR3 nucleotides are TGCGCCAGCAGGGAAACAGGGGCCAACTATGGCTACACCTTC. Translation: CASRETGANYGYTF.

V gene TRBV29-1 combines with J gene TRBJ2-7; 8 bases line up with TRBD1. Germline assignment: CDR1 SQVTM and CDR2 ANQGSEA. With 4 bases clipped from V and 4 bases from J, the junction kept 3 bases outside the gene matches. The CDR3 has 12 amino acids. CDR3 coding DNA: TGCAGCGTTGCGGGACAGGAATACGAGCAGTACTTC. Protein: CSVAGQEYEQYF.

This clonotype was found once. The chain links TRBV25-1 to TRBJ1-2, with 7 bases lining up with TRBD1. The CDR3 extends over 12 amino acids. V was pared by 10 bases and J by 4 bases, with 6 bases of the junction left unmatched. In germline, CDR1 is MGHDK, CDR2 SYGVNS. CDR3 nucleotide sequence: TGTGCCACCGAGGGGGCGAGCTATGGCTACACCTTC. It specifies CATEGASYGYTF.

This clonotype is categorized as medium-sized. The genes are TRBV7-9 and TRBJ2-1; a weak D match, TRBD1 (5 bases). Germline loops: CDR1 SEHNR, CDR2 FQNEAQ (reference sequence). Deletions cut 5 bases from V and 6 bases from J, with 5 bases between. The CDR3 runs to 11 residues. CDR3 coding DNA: TGTGCCAGCAGCACAGGCAATGAGCAGTTCTTC. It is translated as CASSTGNEQFF. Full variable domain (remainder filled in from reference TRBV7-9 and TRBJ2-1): DTGVSQNPRHKITKRGQNVTFRCDPISEHNRLYWYRQTLGQGPEFLTYFQNEAQLEKSRLLSDRFSAERPKGSFSTLEIQRTEQGDSAMYLCASSTGNEQFFGPGTRLTVL.

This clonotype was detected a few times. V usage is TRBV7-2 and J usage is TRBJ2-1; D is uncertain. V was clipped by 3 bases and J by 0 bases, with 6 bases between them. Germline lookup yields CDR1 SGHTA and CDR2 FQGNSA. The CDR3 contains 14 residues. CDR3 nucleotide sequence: TGTGCCAGCAGCTTTTACCGCTCCTACAATGAGCAGTTCTTC. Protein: CASSFYRSYNEQFF.

The CDR3 loop reads CASSLAVDGLDYGYTF. DNA for the CDR3: TGCGCCAGCAGCTTGGCGGTAGACGGCCTTGACTATGGCTACACCTTC. The V call is TRBV5-1, the J call TRBJ1-2; no clear D gene. The CDR3 runs 16 residues. Germline assignment: CDR1 SGHRS and CDR2 YFSETQ. Trimming removed 0 bases at V and 3 bases at J, with 15 bases between. The full variable domain, with the rest looked up from reference TRBV5-1 and TRBJ1-2, is KAGVTQTPRYLIKTRGQQVTLSCSPISGHRSVSWYQQTPGQGLQFLFEYFSETQRNKGNFPGRFSGRQFSNSRSEMNVSTLELGDSALYLCASSLAVDGLDYGYTFGSGTRLTVV.

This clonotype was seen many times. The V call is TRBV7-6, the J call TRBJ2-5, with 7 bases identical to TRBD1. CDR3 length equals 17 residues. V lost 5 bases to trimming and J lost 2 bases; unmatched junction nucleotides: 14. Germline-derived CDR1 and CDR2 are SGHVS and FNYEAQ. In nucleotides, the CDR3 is TGTGCCAGCAGCCCGGCACCGGGGACAGATTTACAAGAGACCCAGTACTTC. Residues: CASSPAPGTDLQETQYF.

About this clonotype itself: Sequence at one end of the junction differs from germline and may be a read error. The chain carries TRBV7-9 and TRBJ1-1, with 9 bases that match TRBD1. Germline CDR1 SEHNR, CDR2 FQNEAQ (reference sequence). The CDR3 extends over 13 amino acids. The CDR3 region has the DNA TGTGCCAGCAGAGGGACAGGGAACACTGAAGCTCTCTTT. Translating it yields CASRGTGNTEALF.

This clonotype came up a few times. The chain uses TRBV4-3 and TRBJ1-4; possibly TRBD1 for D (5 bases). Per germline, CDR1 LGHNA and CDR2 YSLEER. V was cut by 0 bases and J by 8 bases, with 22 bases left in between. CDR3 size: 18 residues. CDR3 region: CASSQDLVGGSLWEKLFF. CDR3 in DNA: TGCGCCAGCAGCCAAGATCTTGTGGGGGGAAGCTTATGGGAAAAACTGTTTTTT.

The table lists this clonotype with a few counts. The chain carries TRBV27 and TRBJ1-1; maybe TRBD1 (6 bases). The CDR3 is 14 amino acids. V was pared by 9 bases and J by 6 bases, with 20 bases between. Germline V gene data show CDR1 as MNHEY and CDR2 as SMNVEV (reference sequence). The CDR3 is CASRGAGTTAEAFF. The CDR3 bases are TGTGCCAGTAGGGGGGCAGGGACCACCGCTGAAGCTTTCTTT.

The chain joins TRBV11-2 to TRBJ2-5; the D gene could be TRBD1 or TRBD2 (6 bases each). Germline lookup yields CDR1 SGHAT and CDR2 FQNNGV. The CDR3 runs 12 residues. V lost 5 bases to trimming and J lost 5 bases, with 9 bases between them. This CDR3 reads CASSRGLETQYF. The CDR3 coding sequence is TGTGCCAGCAGCCGGGGGCTCGAGACCCAGTACTTC.

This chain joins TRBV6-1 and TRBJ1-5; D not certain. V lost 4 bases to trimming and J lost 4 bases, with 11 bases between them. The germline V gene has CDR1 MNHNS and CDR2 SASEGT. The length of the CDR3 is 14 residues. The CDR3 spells CASSAGLGNQPQHF. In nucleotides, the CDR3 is TGTGCCAGCAGTGCCGGCCTGGGAAATCAGCCCCAGCATTTT.

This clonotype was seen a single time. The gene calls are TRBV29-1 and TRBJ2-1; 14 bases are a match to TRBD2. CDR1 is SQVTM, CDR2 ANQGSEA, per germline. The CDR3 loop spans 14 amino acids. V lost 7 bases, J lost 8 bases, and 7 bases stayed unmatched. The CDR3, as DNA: TGCAGCGCGGGACTAGCGGGGGCCGGGTATGAGCAGTTCTTC. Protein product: CSAGLAGAGYEQFF.

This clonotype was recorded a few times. The CDR3 bases are TGTGCCAGCAGCTTATTTGGCTACACCTTC. Its translation is CASSLFGYTF. The V call is TRBV7-9, the J call TRBJ1-2; no clear D gene. The CDR3 covers 10 residues. V was pared by 2 bases and J by 7 bases, with 2 bases between. Germline CDR1 SEHNR, CDR2 FQNEAQ (reference sequence).

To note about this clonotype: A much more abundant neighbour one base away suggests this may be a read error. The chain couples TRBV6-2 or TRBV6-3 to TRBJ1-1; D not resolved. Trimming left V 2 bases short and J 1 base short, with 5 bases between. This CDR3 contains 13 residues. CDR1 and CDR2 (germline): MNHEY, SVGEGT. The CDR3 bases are TGTGCCAGCAGTTACGGGTGGAACACTGAAGCTTTCTTT. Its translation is CASSYGWNTEAFF.

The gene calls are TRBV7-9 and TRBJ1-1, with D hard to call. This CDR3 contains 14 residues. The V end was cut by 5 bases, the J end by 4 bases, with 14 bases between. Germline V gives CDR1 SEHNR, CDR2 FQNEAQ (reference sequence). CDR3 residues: CASSPGWVPTEAFF. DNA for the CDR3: TGTGCCAGCAGCCCCGGGTGGGTTCCCACTGAAGCTTTCTTT.

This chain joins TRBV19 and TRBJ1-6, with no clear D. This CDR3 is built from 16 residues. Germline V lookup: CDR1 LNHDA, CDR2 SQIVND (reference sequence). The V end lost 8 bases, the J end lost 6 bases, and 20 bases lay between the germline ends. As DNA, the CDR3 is TGTGCCAGTTCCGGGCCCCTTGGGGTCACTAATTCACCCCTCCACTTT. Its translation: CASSGPLGVTNSPLHF.

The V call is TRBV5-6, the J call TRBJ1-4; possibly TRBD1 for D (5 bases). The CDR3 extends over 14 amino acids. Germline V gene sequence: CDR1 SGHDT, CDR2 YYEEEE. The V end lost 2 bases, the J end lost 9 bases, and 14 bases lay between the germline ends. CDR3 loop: CASSFRDPGKKLFF. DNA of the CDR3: TGTGCCAGCAGCTTCCGGGACCCTGGAAAAAAACTGTTTTTT.

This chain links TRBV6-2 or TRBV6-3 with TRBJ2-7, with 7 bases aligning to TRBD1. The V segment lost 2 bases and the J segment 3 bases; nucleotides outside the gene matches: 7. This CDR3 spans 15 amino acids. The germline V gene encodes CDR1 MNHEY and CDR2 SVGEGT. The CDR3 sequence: CASSYARDRVYEQYF. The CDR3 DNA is TGTGCCAGCAGTTACGCCCGGGACAGAGTCTACGAGCAGTACTTC.

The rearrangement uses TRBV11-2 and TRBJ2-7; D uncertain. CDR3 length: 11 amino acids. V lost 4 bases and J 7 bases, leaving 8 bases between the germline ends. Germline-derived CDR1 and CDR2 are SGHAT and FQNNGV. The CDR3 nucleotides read TGTGCCAGCAGCTCCCCTGGGGAGCAGTACTTC. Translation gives CASSSPGEQYF.

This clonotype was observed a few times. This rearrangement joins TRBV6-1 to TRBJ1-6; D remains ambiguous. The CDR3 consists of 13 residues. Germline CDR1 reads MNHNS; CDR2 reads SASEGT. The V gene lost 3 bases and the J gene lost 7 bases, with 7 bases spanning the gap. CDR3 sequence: CASSEWGNSPLHF. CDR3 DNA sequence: TGTGCCAGCAGTGAGTGGGGAAATTCACCCCTCCACTTT.

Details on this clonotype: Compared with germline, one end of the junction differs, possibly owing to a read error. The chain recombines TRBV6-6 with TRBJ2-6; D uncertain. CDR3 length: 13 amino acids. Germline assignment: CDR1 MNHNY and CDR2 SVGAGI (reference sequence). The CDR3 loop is CTSSDGGANVLTF. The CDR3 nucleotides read TGTACCAGCAGTGATGGAGGGGCCAACGTCCTGACTTTC.

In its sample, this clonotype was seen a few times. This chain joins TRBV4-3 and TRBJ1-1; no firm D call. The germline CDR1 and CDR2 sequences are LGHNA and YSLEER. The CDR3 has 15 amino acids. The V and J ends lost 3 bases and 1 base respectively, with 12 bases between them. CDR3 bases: TGCGCCAGCAGCCAGAGACGTCCGTCGAACACTGAAGCTTTCTTT. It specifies CASSQRRPSNTEAFF.